A single sample is the source of the 18 T cell receptor beta chains below, sequenced in a study of type 1 and type 2 diabetes patients. Genomic DNA was the PCR template. The TCR beta CDR3 region was amplified using 30 forward and 13 reverse primers. In TCRdb, the multiplex PCR reads were re-called with MiXCR into one record per CDR3 protein. The sample holds 250,000 or so distinct CDR3 sequences; approximately 45% are singletons and the top ten take roughly 13%. The sequenced sample was peripheral blood mononuclear cells (PBMCs). The receptors were gathered from a man aged 18 to 30 with type 2 diabetes.

In this sample, this clonotype turned up many times. The CDR3 coding sequence is TGTGCCATCAGAGAGACAGACAGAGCTTTCTTT. Translation: CAIRETDRAFF. This chain joins TRBV10-3 and TRBJ1-1, with D perhaps matching TRBD1 (5 bases). This CDR3 comprises 11 residues. Trimming left V 6 bases short and J 10 bases short, with 12 bases between. The germline gives CDR1 ENHRY, CDR2 SYGVKD.

In its sample, this clonotype was seen many times. V gene TRBV10-1 combines with J gene TRBJ2-7; D perhaps matches TRBD2 (6 bases). Germline V gene sequence: CDR1 WNHNN, CDR2 SYGVQD (reference sequence). The CDR3 has 14 amino acids. The ends were cut back, 5 bases at V and 5 bases at J, with 16 bases in the middle. The CDR3 spells CASSPRENFHEQYF. For the CDR3, the DNA is TGCGCCAGCAGTCCCCGGGAGAACTTCCACGAGCAGTACTTC.

This clonotype was counted only a few times. The chain recombines TRBV5-1 with TRBJ2-7; D might be TRBD1 (5 bases). V lost 4 bases to trimming and J lost 2 bases, with 16 bases between them. The germline gives CDR1 SGHRS, CDR2 YFSETQ. The CDR3 consists of 15 residues. Here the CDR3 reads CASSVTGSFTYEQYF. The CDR3 DNA reads as TGCGCCAGCAGCGTCACAGGCTCTTTTACCTACGAGCAGTACTTC.

This clonotype was observed many times. The rearrangement uses TRBV10-3 and TRBJ1-1; TRBD1 aligns across 7 bases. Germline-derived CDR1 and CDR2 are ENHRY and SYGVKD. The ends lost 10 bases at V and 4 bases at J; junction bases unmatched: 6. The CDR3 covers 12 residues. The CDR3 sequence is CATATGITEAFF. The CDR3 nucleotides read TGTGCCACCGCGACAGGGATCACTGAAGCTTTCTTT.

The rearrangement joins TRBV14 to TRBJ1-2, with 7 bases identical to TRBD1. Trimming removed 8 bases from V and 8 bases from J; junction bases left unmatched: 8. The germline V gene encodes CDR1 SGHDN and CDR2 FVKESK. The length of the CDR3 is 12 residues. The CDR3 spells CASGSQGRGYTF. Here the CDR3 DNA reads TGTGCCAGCGGATCACAGGGGAGGGGCTACACCTTC. Combining the CDR3 with reference TRBV14 and TRBJ1-2 gives the whole variable domain EAGVTQFPSHSVIEKGQTVTLRCDPISGHDNLYWYRRVMGKEIKFLLHFVKESKQDESGMPNNRFLAERTGGTYSTLKVQPAELEDSGVYFCASGSQGRGYTFGSGTRLTVV.

This clonotype was recorded at least ten times. The chain has TRBV27 and TRBJ2-1; D not resolved. The CDR3 totals 14 residues. The V gene lost 3 bases and the J gene lost 0 bases, with 6 bases spanning the gap. Germline V gives CDR1 MNHEY, CDR2 SMNVEV (reference sequence). CDR3: CASSFGSSYNEQFF. For the CDR3, the DNA is TGTGCCAGCAGTTTTGGGTCCTCCTACAATGAGCAGTTCTTC.

There are a few counts of this clonotype. The chain has TRBV30 and TRBJ1-6; 7 nucleotides agree with TRBD1. Per germline, CDR1 GTSNPN and CDR2 SVGIG (reference sequence). This CDR3 contains 13 residues. J was trimmed by 5 bases and V by 8 bases; bases with no gene match: 6. The CDR3 protein is CAGGGQNNSPLHF. CDR3 DNA: TGTGCCGGTGGGGGACAGAATAATTCACCCCTCCACTTT.

V gene TRBV20-1 combines with J gene TRBJ2-5; 7 positions agree with TRBD1. This CDR3 is 14 amino acids long. Germline V gene sequence: CDR1 DFQATT, CDR2 SNEGSKA (reference sequence). CDR3 nucleotides: TGCAGCACGTTAGACAGGGCAGGGAGAGAGACCCAGTACTTC. It encodes CSTLDRAGRETQYF.

The chain is built from TRBV6-5 and TRBJ2-1; 9 bases line up with TRBD1. The V gene end was trimmed by 2 bases and the J gene end by 3 bases; junction bases not matched to a gene: 5. CDR1 and CDR2 (germline): MNHEY, SVGAGI. This CDR3 spans 16 amino acids. CDR3 DNA sequence: TGTGCCAGCAGTTACACCGGGACAGGGCACTACAATGAGCAGTTCTTC. This translates into CASSYTGTGHYNEQFF.

This clonotype was recorded a few times. The V gene is TRBV20-1, the J gene TRBJ2-5; D is unclear. The CDR3 spans 15 residues. In germline, CDR1 is DFQATT, CDR2 SNEGSKA (reference sequence). V lost 2 bases, J lost 0 bases, and 13 bases lay in between. The CDR3 coding sequence is TGCAGTGCTAGATTGAGGAACCTGAACCAAGAGACCCAGTACTTC. It codes for CSARLRNLNQETQYF.

Here the CDR3 reads CASGEWEHTGELFF. The CDR3 bases are TGTGCCAGCGGGGAGTGGGAGCACACCGGGGAGCTGTTTTTT. The rearrangement links TRBV2 to TRBJ2-2; TRBD2 is a possible D gene (5 bases). Trimming shortened V by 8 bases and J by 3 bases, and 13 bases separated the two germline ends. CDR1 SNHLY and CDR2 FYNNEI come from the germline V gene. The length of the CDR3 is 14 residues.

This chain links TRBV3-1 with TRBJ2-7; D unclear. The germline V and J ends were trimmed by 0 bases and 3 bases, with 12 bases remaining between them. CDR1 and CDR2 from the germline V gene are LGHDT and YNNKEL (reference sequence). The CDR3 is 15 residues long. The CDR3 reads CASSQESSSFYEQYF. CDR3 DNA sequence: TGTGCCAGCAGCCAAGAATCGAGCAGCTTCTACGAGCAGTACTTC.

This clonotype has at least ten counts. The chain is built from TRBV19 and TRBJ1-5, with TRBD1 identical over 7 bases. V shed 11 bases and J 3 bases; nucleotides not matched to a gene: 4. The CDR3 sequence is 12 residues long. Germline CDR1 LNHDA, CDR2 SQIVND (reference sequence). The CDR3 spells CAAGQPNQPQHF. DNA of the CDR3: TGTGCCGCGGGACAGCCCAATCAGCCCCAGCATTTT.

V gene TRBV12-3 or TRBV12-4 combines with J gene TRBJ2-7; TRBD1 agrees at 7 bases. V shed 7 bases, J shed 6 bases, and the junction held 12 bases outside the gene matches. The CDR3 is 14 residues long. The CDR3 DNA follows: TGTGCCAGCACGAGGGGGCGCCTTATACGCGAGCAGTACTTC. This gives the protein CASTRGRLIREQYF.

This chain uses TRBV9 with TRBJ2-1; the match to TRBD2 covers 8 bases. The CDR3 has 16 amino acids. The germline CDR1 and CDR2 sequences are SGDLS and YYNGEE. The V gene end was trimmed by 0 bases and the J gene end by 1 base; junction bases not matched to a gene: 3. CDR3 nucleotides: TGTGCCAGCAGCGTAGGGGCTAGCGGGTCCTACAATGAGCAGTTCTTC. Amino acid sequence: CASSVGASGSYNEQFF.

V usage is TRBV4-3 and J usage is TRBJ2-5; D gene unclear. Trimming took 5 bases from V and 6 from J, leaving 16 bases between them. The germline V gene encodes CDR1 LGHNA and CDR2 YSLEER. The CDR3 totals 14 residues. CDR3 region: CASSEQRARQTQYF. The CDR3 DNA is TGCGCCAGCAGCGAACAAAGGGCTAGGCAGACCCAGTACTTC.

This clonotype turned up a few times. This chain uses TRBV4-2 with TRBJ2-2, with TRBD2 matching over 9 bases. Germline V gene sequence: CDR1 LGHNA, CDR2 YNFKEQ. The ends lost 1 base at V and 0 bases at J; junction bases unmatched: 6. This CDR3 is 18 amino acids long. CDR3 bases: TGTGCCAGCAGCCAAGTTGCGGGAGGGGACACGAACACCGGGGAGCTGTTTTTT. It specifies CASSQVAGGDTNTGELFF.

This chain connects TRBV25-1 to TRBJ2-3; tentatively, D is TRBD2 (7 bases). V lost 4 bases and J lost 7, with 21 bases in between. This CDR3 spans 16 amino acids. From germline, CDR1 is MGHDK and CDR2 SYGVNS. CDR3 amino acids: CASSVKGRGGGYTQYF. DNA of the CDR3: TGTGCCAGCAGTGTCAAGGGACGGGGCGGGGGCTATACGCAGTATTTT.